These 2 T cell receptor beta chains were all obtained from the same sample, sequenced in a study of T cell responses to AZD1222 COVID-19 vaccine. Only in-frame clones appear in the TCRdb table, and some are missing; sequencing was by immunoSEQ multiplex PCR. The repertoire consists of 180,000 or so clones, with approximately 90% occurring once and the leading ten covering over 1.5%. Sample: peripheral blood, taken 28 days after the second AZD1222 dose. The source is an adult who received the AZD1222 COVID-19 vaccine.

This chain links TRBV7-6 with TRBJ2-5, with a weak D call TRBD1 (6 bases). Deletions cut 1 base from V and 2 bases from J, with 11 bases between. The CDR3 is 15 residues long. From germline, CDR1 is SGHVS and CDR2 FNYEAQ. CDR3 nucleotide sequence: TGTGCCAGCAGCTTAGAGGGACACCCACAAGAGACCCAGTACTTC. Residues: CASSLEGHPQETQYF.

CDR3 loop: CASSPDGNTIYF. CDR3 nucleotides: TGTGCCAGCAGTCCCGACGGAAACACCATATATTTT. The chain uses TRBV27 and TRBJ1-3; no clear D gene. Germline-derived CDR1 and CDR2 are MNHEY and SMNVEV (reference sequence). Trimming removed 5 bases from V and 4 bases from J, with 6 bases in between. The length of the CDR3 is 12 residues.